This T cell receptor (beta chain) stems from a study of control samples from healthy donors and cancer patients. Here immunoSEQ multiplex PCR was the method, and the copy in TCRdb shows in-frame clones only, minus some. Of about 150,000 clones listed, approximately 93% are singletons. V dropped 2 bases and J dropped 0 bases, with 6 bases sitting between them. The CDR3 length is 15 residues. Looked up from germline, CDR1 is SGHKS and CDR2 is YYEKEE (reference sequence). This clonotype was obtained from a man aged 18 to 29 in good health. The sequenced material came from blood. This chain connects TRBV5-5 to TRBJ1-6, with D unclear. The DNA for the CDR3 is TGTGCCAGCAGCTTTTGGAGCTCCTATAATTCACCCCTCCACTTT. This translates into CASSFWSSYNSPLHF.